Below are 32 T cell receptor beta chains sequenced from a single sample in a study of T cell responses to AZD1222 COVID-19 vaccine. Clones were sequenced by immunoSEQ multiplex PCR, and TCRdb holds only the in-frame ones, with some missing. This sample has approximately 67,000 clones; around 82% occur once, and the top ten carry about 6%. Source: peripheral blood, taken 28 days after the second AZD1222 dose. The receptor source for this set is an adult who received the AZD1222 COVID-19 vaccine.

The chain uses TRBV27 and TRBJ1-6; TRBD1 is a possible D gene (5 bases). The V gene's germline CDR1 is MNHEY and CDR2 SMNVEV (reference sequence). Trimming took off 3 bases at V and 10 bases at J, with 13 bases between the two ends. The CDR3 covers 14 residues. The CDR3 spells CASSLGQINSPLHF. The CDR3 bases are TGTGCCAGCAGTTTGGGGCAGATCAACTCACCCCTCCACTTT.

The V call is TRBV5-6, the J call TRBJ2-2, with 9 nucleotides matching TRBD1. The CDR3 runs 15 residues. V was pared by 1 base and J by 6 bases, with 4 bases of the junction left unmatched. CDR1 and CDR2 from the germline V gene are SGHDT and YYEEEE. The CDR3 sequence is CASSLWTGESGELFF. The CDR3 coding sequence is TGTGCCAGCAGCTTGTGGACAGGGGAGTCCGGGGAGCTGTTTTTT.

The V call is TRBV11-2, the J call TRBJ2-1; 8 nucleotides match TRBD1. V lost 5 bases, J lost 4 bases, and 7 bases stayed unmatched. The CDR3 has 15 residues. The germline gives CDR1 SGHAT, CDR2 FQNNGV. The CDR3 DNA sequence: TGTGCCAGCAGCGGCCCAGGGGGCGGTTACAATGAGCAGTTCTTC. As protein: CASSGPGGGYNEQFF.

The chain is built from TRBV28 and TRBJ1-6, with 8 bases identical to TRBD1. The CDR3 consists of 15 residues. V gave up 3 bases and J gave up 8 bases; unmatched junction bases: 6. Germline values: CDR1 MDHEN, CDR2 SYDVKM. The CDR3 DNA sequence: TGTGCCAGCAGTTTGCCCCAGACAGGGGATTCACCCCTCCACTTT. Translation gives CASSLPQTGDSPLHF.

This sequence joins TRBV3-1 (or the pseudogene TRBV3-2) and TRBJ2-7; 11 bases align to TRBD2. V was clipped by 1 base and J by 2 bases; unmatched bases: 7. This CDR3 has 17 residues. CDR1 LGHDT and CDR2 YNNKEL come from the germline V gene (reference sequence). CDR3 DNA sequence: TGTGCCAGCAGCCAAGTCGTCTTAGCGGGGGGGACCTACGAGCAGTACTTC. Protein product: CASSQVVLAGGTYEQYF.

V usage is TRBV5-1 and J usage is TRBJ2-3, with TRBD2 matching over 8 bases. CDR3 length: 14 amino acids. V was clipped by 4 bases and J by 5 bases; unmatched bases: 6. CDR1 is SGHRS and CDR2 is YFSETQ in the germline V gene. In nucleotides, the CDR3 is TGCGCCAGCAGCGTTAGCGGGGTGGAAGATACGCAGTATTTT. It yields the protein CASSVSGVEDTQYF.

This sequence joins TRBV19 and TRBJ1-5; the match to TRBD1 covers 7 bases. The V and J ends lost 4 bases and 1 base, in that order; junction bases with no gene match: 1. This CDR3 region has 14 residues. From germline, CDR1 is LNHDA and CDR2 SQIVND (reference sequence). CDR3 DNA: TGTGCCAGTAGTAAACAGGGGAGCAATCAGCCCCAGCATTTT. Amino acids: CASSKQGSNQPQHF.

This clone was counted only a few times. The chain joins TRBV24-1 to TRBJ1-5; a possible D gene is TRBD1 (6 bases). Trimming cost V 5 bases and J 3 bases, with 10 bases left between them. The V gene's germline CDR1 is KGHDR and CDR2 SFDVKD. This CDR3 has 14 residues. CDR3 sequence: CATSAGGFNQPQHF. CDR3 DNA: TGTGCCACCAGTGCCGGGGGCTTCAATCAGCCCCAGCATTTT.

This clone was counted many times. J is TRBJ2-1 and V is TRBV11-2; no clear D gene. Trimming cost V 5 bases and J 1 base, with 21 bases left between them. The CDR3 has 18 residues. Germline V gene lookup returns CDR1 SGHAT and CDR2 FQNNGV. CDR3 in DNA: TGTGCCAGCAGCCCGTTGTTGACTTCTTTTGGATCCTACAATGAGCAGTTCTTC. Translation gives CASSPLLTSFGSYNEQFF.

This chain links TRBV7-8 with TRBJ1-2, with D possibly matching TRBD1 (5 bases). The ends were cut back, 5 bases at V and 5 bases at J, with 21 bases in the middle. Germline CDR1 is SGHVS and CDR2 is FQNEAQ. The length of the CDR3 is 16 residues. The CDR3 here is CASSLVGGEADYGYTF. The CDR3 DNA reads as TGTGCCAGCAGCCTAGTTGGGGGGGAGGCCGATTATGGCTACACCTTC.

The CDR3 DNA reads TGTGCCAGCAGCCCCTTGGACAGCTGGACCCTTGAAGCTTTCTTT. Its protein product is CASSPLDSWTLEAFF. The V call is TRBV14, the J call TRBJ1-1; D might be TRBD1 (6 bases). V was trimmed by 4 bases and J by 7 bases, leaving 19 bases between them. The CDR3 is 15 amino acids. Germline CDR1 and CDR2: SGHDN and FVKESK.

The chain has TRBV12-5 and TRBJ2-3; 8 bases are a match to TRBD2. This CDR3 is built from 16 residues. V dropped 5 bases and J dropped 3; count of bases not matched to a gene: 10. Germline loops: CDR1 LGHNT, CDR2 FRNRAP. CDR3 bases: TGTGCTAGTGGTCCCCTCGGGATAGCGGGGACAGATACGCAGTATTTT. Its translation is CASGPLGIAGTDTQYF.

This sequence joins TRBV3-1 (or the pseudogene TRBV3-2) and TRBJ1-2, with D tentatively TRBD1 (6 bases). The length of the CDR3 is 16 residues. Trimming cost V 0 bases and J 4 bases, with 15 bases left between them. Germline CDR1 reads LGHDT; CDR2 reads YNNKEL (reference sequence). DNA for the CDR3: TGTGCCAGCAGCCAAGAATGGAGGGGGGGTCCCTATGGCTACACCTTC. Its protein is CASSQEWRGGPYGYTF.

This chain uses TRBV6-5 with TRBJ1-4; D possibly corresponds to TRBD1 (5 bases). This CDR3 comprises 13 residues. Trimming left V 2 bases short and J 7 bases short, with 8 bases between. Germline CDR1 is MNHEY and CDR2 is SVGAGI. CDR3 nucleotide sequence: TGTGCCAGCAGTTACCTGGGGGGTGAAAAACTGTTTTTT. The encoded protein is CASSYLGGEKLFF.

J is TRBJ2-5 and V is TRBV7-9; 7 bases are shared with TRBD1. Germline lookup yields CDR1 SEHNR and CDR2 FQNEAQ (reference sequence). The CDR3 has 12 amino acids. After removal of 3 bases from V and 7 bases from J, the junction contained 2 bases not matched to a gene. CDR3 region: CASSFTGATQYF. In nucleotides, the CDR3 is TGTGCCAGCAGCTTCACAGGGGCGACCCAGTACTTC.

CDR3 DNA: TGTGCCATCAGTGATCGGCCAGGAAACTATGGCTACACCTTC. This translates into CAISDRPGNYGYTF. The V and J genes are TRBV10-3 and TRBJ1-2; D is ambiguous. Trimming left V 3 bases short and J 2 bases short, with 10 bases between. The CDR3 consists of 14 residues. Germline assignment: CDR1 ENHRY and CDR2 SYGVKD.

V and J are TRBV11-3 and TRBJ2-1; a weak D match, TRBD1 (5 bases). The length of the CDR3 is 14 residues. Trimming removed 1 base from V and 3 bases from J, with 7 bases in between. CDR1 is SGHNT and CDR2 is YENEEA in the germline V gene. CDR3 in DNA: TGTGCCAGCAGCTTAGGGCAGGGCTACAATGAGCAGTTCTTC. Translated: CASSLGQGYNEQFF.

In nucleotides, the CDR3 is TGTGCCAGCAGTCGGGGGGCCAACGTCCTGACTTTC. This codes for CASSRGANVLTF. The chain recombines TRBV12-3 or TRBV12-4 with TRBJ2-6; unclear D gene. Trimming cost V 5 bases and J 4 bases, with 3 bases left between them. CDR3 length equals 12 residues.

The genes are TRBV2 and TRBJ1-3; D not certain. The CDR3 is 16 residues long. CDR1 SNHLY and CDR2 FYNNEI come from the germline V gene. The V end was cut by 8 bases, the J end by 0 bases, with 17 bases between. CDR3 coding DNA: TGTGCCAGCGGGCCCGGAATCGTATTCTCTGGAAACACCATATATTTT. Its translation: CASGPGIVFSGNTIYF.

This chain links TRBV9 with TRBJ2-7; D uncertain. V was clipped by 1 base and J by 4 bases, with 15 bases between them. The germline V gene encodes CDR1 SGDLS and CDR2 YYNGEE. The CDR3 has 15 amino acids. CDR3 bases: TGTGCCAGCAGCGTAAAGAGCGAGGTGGGTTACGAGCAGTACTTC. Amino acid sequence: CASSVKSEVGYEQYF. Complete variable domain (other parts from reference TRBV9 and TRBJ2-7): DSGVTQTPKHLITATGQRVTLRCSPRSGDLSVYWYQQSLDQGLQFLIQYYNGEERAKGNILERFSAQQFPDLHSELNLSSLELGDSALYFCASSVKSEVGYEQYFGPGTRLTVT.

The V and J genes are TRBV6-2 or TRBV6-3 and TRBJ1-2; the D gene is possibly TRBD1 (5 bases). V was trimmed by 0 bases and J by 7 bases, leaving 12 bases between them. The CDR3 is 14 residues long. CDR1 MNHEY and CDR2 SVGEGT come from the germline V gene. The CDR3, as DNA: TGTGCCAGCAGTTACTCGAGATCCGGGGGTGGCTACACCTTC. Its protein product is CASSYSRSGGGYTF.

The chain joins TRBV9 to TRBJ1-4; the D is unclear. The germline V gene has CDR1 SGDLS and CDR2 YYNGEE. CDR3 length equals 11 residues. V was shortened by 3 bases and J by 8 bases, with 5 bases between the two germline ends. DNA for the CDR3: TGTGCCAGCAGCGGCGGGGAAAAACTGTTTTTT. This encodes CASSGGEKLFF.

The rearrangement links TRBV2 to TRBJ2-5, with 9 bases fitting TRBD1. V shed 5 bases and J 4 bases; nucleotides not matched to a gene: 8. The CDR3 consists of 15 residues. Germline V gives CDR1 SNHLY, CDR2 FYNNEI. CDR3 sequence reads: CASSLDRGPPETQYF. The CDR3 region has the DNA TGTGCCAGCAGTCTGGACAGGGGACCTCCAGAGACCCAGTACTTC.

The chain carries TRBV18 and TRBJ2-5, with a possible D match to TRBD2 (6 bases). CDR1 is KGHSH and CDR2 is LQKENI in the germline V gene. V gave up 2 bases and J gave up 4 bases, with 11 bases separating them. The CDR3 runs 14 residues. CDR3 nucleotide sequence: TGTGCCAGCTCACCAGAGGCGGGGCCAGAGACCCAGTACTTC. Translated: CASSPEAGPETQYF.

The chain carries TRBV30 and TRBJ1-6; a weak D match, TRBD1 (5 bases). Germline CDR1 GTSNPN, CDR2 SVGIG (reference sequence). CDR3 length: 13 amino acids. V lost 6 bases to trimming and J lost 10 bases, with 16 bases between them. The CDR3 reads CACKTGLSSPLHF. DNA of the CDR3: TGTGCCTGTAAAACAGGCCTGAGCTCACCCCTCCACTTT.

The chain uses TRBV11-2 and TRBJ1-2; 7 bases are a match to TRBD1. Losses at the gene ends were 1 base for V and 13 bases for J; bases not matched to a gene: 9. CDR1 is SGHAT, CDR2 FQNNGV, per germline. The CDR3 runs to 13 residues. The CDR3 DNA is TGTGCCAGCAGCTTAGTGACAGGGCCTACTCGCACCTTC. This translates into CASSLVTGPTRTF.

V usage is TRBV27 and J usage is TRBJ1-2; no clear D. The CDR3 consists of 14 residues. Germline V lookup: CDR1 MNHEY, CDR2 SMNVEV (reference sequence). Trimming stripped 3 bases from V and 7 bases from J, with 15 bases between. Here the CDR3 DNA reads TGTGCCAGCAGTTTCTCGACATCGAACAGTGGCTACACCTTC. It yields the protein CASSFSTSNSGYTF.

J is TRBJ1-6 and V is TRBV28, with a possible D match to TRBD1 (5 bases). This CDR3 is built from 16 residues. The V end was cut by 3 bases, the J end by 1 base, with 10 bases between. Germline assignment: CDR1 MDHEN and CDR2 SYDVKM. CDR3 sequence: CASSFDGASYNSPLHF. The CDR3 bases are TGTGCCAGCAGTTTCGACGGGGCATCCTATAATTCACCCCTCCACTTT.

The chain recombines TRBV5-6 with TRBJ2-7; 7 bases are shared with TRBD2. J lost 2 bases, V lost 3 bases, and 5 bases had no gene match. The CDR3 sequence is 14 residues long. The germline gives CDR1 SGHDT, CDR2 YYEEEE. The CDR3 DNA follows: TGTGCCAGCAGCTCCGGACTAGTTCCCTACGAGCAGTACTTC. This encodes CASSSGLVPYEQYF.

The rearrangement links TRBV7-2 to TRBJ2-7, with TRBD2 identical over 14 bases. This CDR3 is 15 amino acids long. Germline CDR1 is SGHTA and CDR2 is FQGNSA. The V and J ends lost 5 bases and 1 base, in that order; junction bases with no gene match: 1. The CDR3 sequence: CASSRTSGGSYEQYF. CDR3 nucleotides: TGTGCCAGCAGCAGGACTAGCGGGGGGTCCTACGAGCAGTACTTC. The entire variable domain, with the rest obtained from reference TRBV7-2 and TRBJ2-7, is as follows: GAGVSQSPSNKVTEKGKDVELRCDPISGHTALYWYRQSLGQGLEFLIYFQGNSAPDKSGLPSDRFSAERTGGSVSTLTIQRTQQEDSAVYLCASSRTSGGSYEQYFGPGTRLTVT.

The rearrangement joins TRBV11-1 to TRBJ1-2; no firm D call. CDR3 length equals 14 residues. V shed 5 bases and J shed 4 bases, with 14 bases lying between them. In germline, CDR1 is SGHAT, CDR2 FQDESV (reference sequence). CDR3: CASSPREGRYGYTF. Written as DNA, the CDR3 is TGTGCCAGCAGCCCCCGGGAGGGCCGCTATGGCTACACCTTC.

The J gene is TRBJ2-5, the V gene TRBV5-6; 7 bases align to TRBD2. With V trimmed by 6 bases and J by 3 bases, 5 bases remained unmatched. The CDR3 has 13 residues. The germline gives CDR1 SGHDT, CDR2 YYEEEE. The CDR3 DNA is TGTGCCAGCATCTCCGGGACTAAAGAGACCCAGTACTTC. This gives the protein CASISGTKETQYF. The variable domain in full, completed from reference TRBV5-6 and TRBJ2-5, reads DAGVTQSPTHLIKTRGQQVTLRCSPKSGHDTVSWYQQALGQGPQFIFQYYEEEERQRGNFPDRFSGHQFPNYSSELNVNALLLGDSALYLCASISGTKETQYFGPGTRLLVL.